Presented here are 2 T cell receptor beta chains from one specimen sequenced in a study of monozygotic twins with inflammatory bowel disease. TCRdb reprocessed the 5' RACE reads and stores each CDR3 protein as one record, lacking DNA. This sample's table reports some 300,000 distinct CDR3 sequences. Sequenced: blood. The source is a human donor with ulcerative colitis or Crohn's disease, or a healthy co-twin of an affected twin (not recorded which).

The CDR3 region is CASSLASRGGELFF. The chain links TRBV12-3 or TRBV12-4 to TRBJ2-2; TCRdb returns TRBD1, unconfirmable since there is no DNA. This CDR3 comprises 14 residues.

CDR3 in amino acids: CASRDRGNEKLFF. The chain joins TRBV5-1 to TRBJ1-4; TCRdb names TRBD1, which stays unverified in the absence of DNA. This CDR3 has 13 amino acids. Germline CDR1 SGHRS, CDR2 YFSETQ.